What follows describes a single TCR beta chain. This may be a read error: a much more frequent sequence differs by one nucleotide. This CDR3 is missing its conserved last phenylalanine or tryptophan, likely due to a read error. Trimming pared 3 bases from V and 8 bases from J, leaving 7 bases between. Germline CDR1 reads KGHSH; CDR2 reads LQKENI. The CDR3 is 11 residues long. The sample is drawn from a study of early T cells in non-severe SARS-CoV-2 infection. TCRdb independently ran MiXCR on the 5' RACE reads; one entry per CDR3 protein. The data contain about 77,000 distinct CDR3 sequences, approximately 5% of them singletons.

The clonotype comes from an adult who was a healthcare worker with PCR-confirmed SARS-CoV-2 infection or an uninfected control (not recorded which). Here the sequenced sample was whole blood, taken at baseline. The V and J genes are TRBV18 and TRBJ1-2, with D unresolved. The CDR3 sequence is CASSPREGYTI. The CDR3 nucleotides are TGTGCCAGCTCACCCCGGGAAGGCTACACCATC.